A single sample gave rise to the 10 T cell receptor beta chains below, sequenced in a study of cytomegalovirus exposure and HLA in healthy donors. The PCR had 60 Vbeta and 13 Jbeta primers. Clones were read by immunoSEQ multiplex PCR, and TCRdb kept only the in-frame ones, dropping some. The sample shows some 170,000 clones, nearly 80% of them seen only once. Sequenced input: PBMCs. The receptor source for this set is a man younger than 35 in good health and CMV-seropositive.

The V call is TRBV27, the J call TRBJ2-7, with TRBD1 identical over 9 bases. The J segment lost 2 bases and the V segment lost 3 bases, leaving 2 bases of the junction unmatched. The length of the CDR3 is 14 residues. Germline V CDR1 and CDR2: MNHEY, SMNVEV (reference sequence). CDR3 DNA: TGTGCCAGCAGTTTTGGGACAGGGCCCTACGAGCAGTACTTC. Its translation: CASSFGTGPYEQYF.

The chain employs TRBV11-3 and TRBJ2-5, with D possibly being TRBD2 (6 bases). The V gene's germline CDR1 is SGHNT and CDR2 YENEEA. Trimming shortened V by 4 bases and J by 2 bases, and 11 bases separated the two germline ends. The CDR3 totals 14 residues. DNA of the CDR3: TGTGCCAGCAGCTCTGGCGGGGCGCAAGAGACCCAGTACTTC. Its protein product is CASSSGGAQETQYF.

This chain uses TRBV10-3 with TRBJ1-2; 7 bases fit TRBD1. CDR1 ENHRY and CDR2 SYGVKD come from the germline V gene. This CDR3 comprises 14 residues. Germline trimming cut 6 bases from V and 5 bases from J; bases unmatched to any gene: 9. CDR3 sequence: CAIRDGTDPYGYTF. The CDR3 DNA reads TGTGCCATCAGAGACGGGACAGATCCTTATGGCTACACCTTC.

Here the CDR3 DNA reads TGTGCCAGTAGCTCTGACAATAGGGGGGAGACCCAGTACTTC. The encoded protein is CASSSDNRGETQYF. This rearrangement joins TRBV19 to TRBJ2-5, with a tentative D call TRBD1 (6 bases). The V gene lost 6 bases and the J gene lost 5 bases, with 16 bases spanning the gap. Germline CDR1 is LNHDA and CDR2 is SQIVND (reference sequence). The CDR3 is made up of 14 amino acids.

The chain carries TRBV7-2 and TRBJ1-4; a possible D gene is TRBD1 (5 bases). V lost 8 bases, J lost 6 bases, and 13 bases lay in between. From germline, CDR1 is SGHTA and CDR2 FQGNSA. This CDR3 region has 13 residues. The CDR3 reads CASQMGRDEKLFF. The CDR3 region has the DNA TGTGCCAGCCAAATGGGCAGGGATGAAAAACTGTTTTTT.

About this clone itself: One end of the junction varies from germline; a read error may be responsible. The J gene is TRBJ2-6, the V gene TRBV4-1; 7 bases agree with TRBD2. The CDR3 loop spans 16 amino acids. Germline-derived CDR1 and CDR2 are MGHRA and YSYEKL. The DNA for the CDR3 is TGCGCCAGCAGCCAAGTACGACTGGGAGGGGCCAACGGCCTGACTTTC. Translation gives CASSQVRLGGANGLTF.

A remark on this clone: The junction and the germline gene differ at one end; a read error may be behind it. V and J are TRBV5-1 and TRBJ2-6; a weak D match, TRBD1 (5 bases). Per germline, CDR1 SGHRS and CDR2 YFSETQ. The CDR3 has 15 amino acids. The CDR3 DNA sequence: TGCGCCAGCAGCTTAGGGGATACTGGGGCCAACGGCCTGACTTTC. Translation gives CASSLGDTGANGLTF. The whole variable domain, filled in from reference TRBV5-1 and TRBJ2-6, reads KAGVTQTPRYLIKTRGQQVTLSCSPISGHRSVSWYQQTPGQGLQFLFEYFSETQRNKGNFPGRFSGRQFSNSRSEMNVSTLELGDSALYLCASSLGDTGANGLTFGAGSRLTVL.

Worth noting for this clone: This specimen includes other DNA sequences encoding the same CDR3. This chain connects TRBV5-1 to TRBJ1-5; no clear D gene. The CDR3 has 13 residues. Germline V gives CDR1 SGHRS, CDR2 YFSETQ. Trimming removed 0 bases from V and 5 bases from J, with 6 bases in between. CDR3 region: CASSLGGDQPQHF. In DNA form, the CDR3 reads TGCGCCAGCAGCTTGGGCGGGGATCAGCCCCAGCATTTT.

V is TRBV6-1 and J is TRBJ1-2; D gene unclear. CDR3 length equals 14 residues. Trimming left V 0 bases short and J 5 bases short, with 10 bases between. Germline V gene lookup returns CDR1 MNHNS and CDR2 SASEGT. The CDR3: CASSEAAGNYGYTF. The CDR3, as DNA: TGTGCCAGCAGTGAAGCGGCGGGGAATTATGGCTACACCTTC.

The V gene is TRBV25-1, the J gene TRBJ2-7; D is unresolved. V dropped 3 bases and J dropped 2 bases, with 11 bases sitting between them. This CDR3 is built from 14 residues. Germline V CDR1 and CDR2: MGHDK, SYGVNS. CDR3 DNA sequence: TGTGCCAGCAGTGAGGGCAGGTTTCCCTACGAGCAGTACTTC. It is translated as CASSEGRFPYEQYF.